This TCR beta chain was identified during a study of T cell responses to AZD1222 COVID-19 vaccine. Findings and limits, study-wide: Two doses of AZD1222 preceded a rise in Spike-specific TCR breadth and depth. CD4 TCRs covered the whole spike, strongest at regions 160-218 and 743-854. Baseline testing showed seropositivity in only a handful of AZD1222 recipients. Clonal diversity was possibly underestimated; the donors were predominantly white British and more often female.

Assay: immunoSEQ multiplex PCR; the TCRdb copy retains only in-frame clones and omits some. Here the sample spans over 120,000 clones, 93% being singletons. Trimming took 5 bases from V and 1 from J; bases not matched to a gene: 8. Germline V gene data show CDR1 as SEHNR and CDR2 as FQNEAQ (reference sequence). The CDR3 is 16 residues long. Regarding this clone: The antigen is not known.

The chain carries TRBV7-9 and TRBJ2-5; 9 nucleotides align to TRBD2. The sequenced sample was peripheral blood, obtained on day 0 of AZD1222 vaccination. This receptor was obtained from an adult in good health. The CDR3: CASSPQRGEFQETQYF. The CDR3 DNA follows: TGTGCCAGCAGCCCTCAGCGGGGGGAATTCCAAGAGACCCAGTACTTC.